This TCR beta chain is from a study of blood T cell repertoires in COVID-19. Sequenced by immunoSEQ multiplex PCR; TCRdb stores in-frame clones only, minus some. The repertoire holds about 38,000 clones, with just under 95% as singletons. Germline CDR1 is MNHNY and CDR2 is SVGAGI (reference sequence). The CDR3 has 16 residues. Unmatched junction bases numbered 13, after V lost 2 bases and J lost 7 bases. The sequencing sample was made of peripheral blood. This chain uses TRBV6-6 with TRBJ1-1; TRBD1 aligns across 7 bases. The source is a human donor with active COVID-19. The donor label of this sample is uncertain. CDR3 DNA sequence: TGTGCCAGCAGTTACGCCCCGGGACAGCGTAAGATTGAAGCTTTCTTT. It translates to CASSYAPGQRKIEAFF.